This note documents a single TCR beta chain sequence. Its antigen remains unidentified. The authors ran a second PCR of about 7 to 11 cycles using a sample-barcoded 5' primer and a J-beta primer mix. MiXCR, run by TCRdb on the 5' RACE reads, gives a single entry per CDR3 protein. The sample has hundreds of thousands of distinct CDR3 sequences; approximately 50% are singletons. The data stem from a study of blood T cells in healthy people across ages. Looking at the study overall: In model experiments, template switching was able to capture about one barcoded beta molecule for every two T cells that were present. Study-wide findings and caveats: It was not possible, with unsorted PBMCs, to conclusively compare naive and antigen-experienced cells.

Germline CDR1 is SGHTA and CDR2 is FQGNSA. V was pared by 5 bases and J by 0 bases, with 5 bases of the junction left unmatched. This CDR3 is 16 amino acids long. The chain couples TRBV7-2 to TRBJ1-4; 8 bases are shared with TRBD1. This TCR was sampled from a man aged 55 to 69 in good health. Sequenced: blood. CDR3 loop: CASSIQTGATNEKLFF. The DNA of the CDR3 is TGTGCCAGCAGCATACAGACAGGGGCAACTAATGAAAAACTGTTTTTT.